The entry that follows covers one T cell receptor (beta chain) sequence. It has no known antigen specificity. Base quality data are lacking; no much larger clone is found one base away. The germline V gene yields SGHAT for CDR1 and FQNNGV for CDR2. From the cysteine up to the phenylalanine, the CDR3 has a length of 14 residues. Here the CDR3 DNA is all that survives: 42 bases in frame from base 1. Relative to germline, V is missing 6 bases and J is missing 4 bases, with 8 bases of the junction outside any gene match. The data derive from a study of blood T cell repertoires in COVID-19 (dated by TCRdb to the early 2020s). In the study overall: The collaborator samples originated in the United States, Italy and Spain and spanned the acute and convalescent phases of COVID-19. The samples were drawn from the first 160 participants of the ongoing ImmuneRACE study and from 1,200 or so subjects provided by 6 global collaborators. A de-identified subject ID, COVID-19 status, age in years and sex were almost always included in the sample metadata. Deeply sampled blood TCRbeta repertoires from subjects exposed to, actively infected with, or recovered from COVID-19 were included in the dataset. Where HLA class I and class II types were available, the types were taken from metadata supplied by the sample provider, not from assay-based typing. The repertoires were made available in a free public database intended to serve as a resource for research on the immune response to SARS-CoV-2. The prospective study material was composed of cDNA or gDNA derived from T cells, B-cell-depleted T cells, or PBMCs.

Participants in the prospective study were aged roughly 18 to 100 years, lived in about two dozen United States geographic areas, and enrolled through a virtual design. In the prospective study, cohorts were assigned on the basis of participant-reported clinical history obtained from a screening survey and a study questionnaire. In the prospective study, mobile phlebotomists collected whole blood, serum and a nasopharyngeal or oropharyngeal swab from each participant. Participants in the prospective study had the option to provide additional blood draws and questionnaires over a 2-month period. Prospective study blood samples were shipped either frozen or at room temperature before DNA extraction. TCRbeta CDR3 regions were amplified from genomic DNA by means of the immunoSEQ Assay, a bias-controlled multiplex PCR. For the original study's pipeline: Within the assay, amplification of reference gene primers was used to estimate how many nucleated cells each sample contained. To quantify the absolute abundance of each unique TCRbeta CDR3 rearrangement, sequence reads were collapsed and filtered. For each sample, productive Simpson clonality was calculated as the square root of Simpson's diversity index over productive rearrangements. TCRdb re-hosts the immuneACCESS table, in-frame sequences only. Its copies lack some clones; in the studies checked, an unresolved V gene accounts for under half of them, and the cause for the rest is not known. The V and J calls and the clone size are those of that table, but D and trimming were determined from the DNA. This sample gives 200,000 to 250,000 clones in total; 70% to 90% of them show up just once. Together, the top ten hold roughly 4.5% of the sample.

Points the paper makes about the study in general: The quantity of clinical and demographic metadata differed by source and by participant and was supplied without curation.

This sequence originates from a man between 25 and 39 years old with acute COVID-19. Sequencing was done on a sample of PBMCs or T cells enriched from blood (not recorded which). The chain links TRBV11-2 with TRBJ1-2; TRBD1 agrees with 7 junctional bases. The CDR3 region: CASSTGDRPYGYTF. The DNA sequence is given as TGTGCCAGCAGTACAGGGGACCGACCCTATGGCTACACCTTC. The reference TRBV11-2 and TRBJ1-2 proteins fill in what lies around the CDR3, so the full variable domain reads EAGVAQSPRYKIIEKRQSVAFWCNPISGHATLYWYQQILGQGPKLLIQFQNNGVVDDSQLPKDRFSAERLKGVDSTLKIQPAKLEDSAVYLCASSTGDRPYGYTFGSGTRLTVV.